Listed below are T cell receptor beta chains from one sample, sequenced in a study of T-cell reconstitution after alpha-beta-depleted transplantation in children. TCRdb re-called the PCR reads with MiXCR, one entry per CDR3 protein. The sample includes fewer than 550,000 distinct CDR3 sequences, approximately 10% of them seen just once. Source: PBMCs, mostly from graft donor cells, taken 180 days after TCRalphabeta/CD19-depleted stem cell transplant. Every receptor here comes from a female patient between 2 and 15 years old who had a stem cell transplant for aplastic anemia, so the T cells may come from the graft donor. Both conserved end residues are trimmed from each CDR3.

j_gene | v_gene | CDR3aa
TRBJ1-1 | TRBV6-5 | ASSYSPGTGTEAF
TRBJ2-5 | TRBV11-2 | ASSLQGQGSPTQETQY
TRBJ2-2 | TRBV5-6 | ASSLVPSLANTGELF
TRBJ2-5 | TRBV24-1 | ATAVGTGAEWTQY
TRBJ2-5 | TRBV6-2/TRBV6-3 | ASKEGGETQY
TRBJ1-1 | TRBV9 | ASSVGGQMNTEAF
TRBJ2-1 | TRBV20-1 | SARLAGGTNEQF
TRBJ1-4 | TRBV5-6 | ASRQGGVREKLF
TRBJ1-5 | TRBV10-3 | AISESGQGAYQPQH
TRBJ1-5 | TRBV20-1 | SANQGNQPQH